The 29 T cell receptor beta chains presented below share a single source sample, sequenced in a study of chemoradiotherapy in HPV16-positive cancers. Only in-frame clones appear in the TCRdb table, and some are missing; sequencing was by immunoSEQ multiplex PCR. Seen here are about 3,000 clones, around 90% observed once, and the top ten hold 3.9%. Sequenced here: tumor tissue, sampled from a patient who underwent chemoradiotherapy. These receptor sequences come from a human donor with HPV-associated anogenital cancer.

V gene TRBV4-2 combines with J gene TRBJ2-3; 9 nucleotides line up with TRBD2. CDR3 length: 16 residues. With V trimmed by 0 bases and J by 4 bases, 5 bases remained unmatched. Per the germline V gene, CDR1 is LGHNA and CDR2 is YNFKEQ. The CDR3 loop is CASSQDKAGGPDTQYF. The CDR3 DNA reads as TGTGCCAGCAGCCAAGATAAGGCGGGGGGGCCAGATACGCAGTATTTT.

This clone has a single count. The chain carries TRBV5-1 and TRBJ1-1; the D is unclear. V shed 5 bases and J shed 10 bases, with 15 bases lying between them. The CDR3 extends over 12 amino acids. CDR1 SGHRS and CDR2 YFSETQ come from the germline V gene. The CDR3 DNA reads TGCGCCAGCAGGATAAACGAGGACGTAGCTTTCTTT. Its translation: CASRINEDVAFF.

The chain links TRBV12-5 to TRBJ1-1; 9 positions agree with TRBD1. The CDR3 spans 14 residues. J was trimmed by 11 bases and V by 0 bases; bases with no gene match: 7. CDR1 LGHNT and CDR2 FRNRAP come from the germline V gene. The CDR3 sequence: CASGLVVQGAGAFF. In DNA form, the CDR3 reads TGTGCTAGTGGTTTGGTAGTACAGGGGGCTGGGGCTTTCTTT.

The chain employs TRBV19 and TRBJ2-1, with D perhaps TRBD1 (5 bases). The CDR3 runs to 15 residues. Trimming cost V 5 bases and J 0 bases, with 11 bases left between them. Germline lookup yields CDR1 LNHDA and CDR2 SQIVND (reference sequence). The CDR3 DNA is TGTGCCAGTAGTCGAACAGGATACTCCTACAATGAGCAGTTCTTC. Translation gives CASSRTGYSYNEQFF.

V is TRBV4-1 and J is TRBJ2-7, with 9 bases lining up with TRBD1. Germline V gives CDR1 MGHRA, CDR2 YSYEKL. The CDR3 consists of 15 residues. With 1 base clipped from V and 8 bases from J, the junction kept 9 bases outside the gene matches. The CDR3 region has the DNA TGCGCCAGCAGCCAAGTCGCCGGGACAGGGAGTAAGCAGTACTTC. Translating it yields CASSQVAGTGSKQYF.

The V call is TRBV4-3, the J call TRBJ2-6, with D perhaps matching TRBD2 (6 bases). The ends were cut back, 0 bases at V and 3 bases at J, with 9 bases in the middle. CDR3 length equals 16 residues. Germline V CDR1 and CDR2: LGHNA, YSLEER. CDR3 coding DNA: TGCGCCAGCAGCCAAGATACCGGGGGTGGGGCCAACGTCCTGACTTTC. Protein sequence: CASSQDTGGGANVLTF.

This clone has more than one count but fewer than ten. CDR3 nucleotides: TGTGCCAGCAGCTTCAGGGAAACCTACGAGCAGTACTTC. Its translation: CASSFRETYEQYF. The V gene is TRBV7-9, the J gene TRBJ2-7, with a weak D call TRBD1 (5 bases). The CDR3 length is 13 residues. Between the trimmed V and J ends, which lost 3 bases and 2 bases, there was a span of 8 bases. The germline gives CDR1 SEHNR, CDR2 FQNEAQ (reference sequence). Based on the CDR3 plus reference TRBV7-9 and TRBJ2-7, the full variable domain is DTGVSQNPRHKITKRGQNVTFRCDPISEHNRLYWYRQTLGQGPEFLTYFQNEAQLEKSRLLSDRFSAERPKGSFSTLEIQRTEQGDSAMYLCASSFRETYEQYFGPGTRLTVT.

J is TRBJ1-1 and V is TRBV9; D is unclear. Trimming cost V 4 bases and J 1 base, with 11 bases left between them. Looked up from germline, CDR1 is SGDLS and CDR2 is YYNGEE. This CDR3 has 14 residues. The CDR3 DNA follows: TGTGCCAGCAGCCAGACCGAACAGAACACTGAAGCTTTCTTT. Its protein product is CASSQTEQNTEAFF.

The chain joins TRBV18 to TRBJ2-5; D may be TRBD1 or TRBD2 (5 bases each). Germline-derived CDR1 and CDR2 are KGHSH and LQKENI. V shed 6 bases and J shed 7 bases, with 15 bases lying between them. This CDR3 is 13 amino acids long. The chain's CDR3 is CASSEGTTRTQYF. The CDR3 DNA reads TGTGCCAGCTCTGAGGGGACGACGAGGACCCAGTACTTC.

The rearrangement joins TRBV6-1 to TRBJ2-5; maybe TRBD2 (6 bases). V was cut by 11 bases and J by 9 bases, with 22 bases left in between. Germline-derived CDR1 and CDR2 are MNHNS and SASEGT. This CDR3 contains 13 residues. The CDR3 loop reads CAGRQGIGSAQYF. The CDR3 nucleotides are TGTGCCGGGAGGCAGGGTATCGGTTCGGCCCAGTACTTC.

The chain links TRBV6-1 to TRBJ2-5; TRBD2 matches at 8 bases. The germline V gene has CDR1 MNHNS and CDR2 SASEGT. The J segment lost 4 bases and the V segment lost 6 bases, leaving 4 bases of the junction unmatched. This CDR3 comprises 13 residues. This CDR3 is CASRYRGGETQYF. DNA of the CDR3: TGTGCCAGCAGATATCGGGGGGGAGAGACCCAGTACTTC.

This chain uses TRBV5-8 with TRBJ1-6, with 7 positions matching TRBD1. After removal of 0 bases from V and 8 bases from J, the junction contained 2 bases not matched to a gene. Germline CDR1 SGHTS, CDR2 YDEGEE. This CDR3 spans 14 amino acids. The CDR3 DNA is TGTGCCAGCAGCTTGGAGGGGGCGCATTCACCCCTCCACTTT. Encoded protein: CASSLEGAHSPLHF.

This clone was counted once. The chain uses TRBV28 and TRBJ1-6; D possibly corresponds to TRBD1 (5 bases). The CDR3 is made up of 18 amino acids. Deletions cut 6 bases from V and 5 bases from J, with 23 bases between. From germline, CDR1 is MDHEN and CDR2 SYDVKM. CDR3 coding DNA: TGTGCCAGCAGGGGGGGATCAATAAGGGAGGGTAATAATTCACCCCTCCACTTT. Encoded protein: CASRGGSIREGNNSPLHF. The variable domain in full, completed from reference TRBV28 and TRBJ1-6, reads DVKVTQSSRYLVKRTGEKVFLECVQDMDHENMFWYRQDPGLGLRLIYFSYDVKMKEKGDIPEGYSVSREKKERFSLILESASTNQTSMYLCASRGGSIREGNNSPLHFGNGTRLTVT.

The V call is TRBV7-2, the J call TRBJ2-2; tentatively, D is TRBD2 (5 bases). CDR3 length equals 15 residues. V was cut by 0 bases and J by 0 bases, with 5 bases left in between. CDR1 and CDR2 from the germline V gene are SGHTA and FQGNSA. The CDR3 nucleotides are TGTGCCAGCAGCTTAGCAGCGGCGAACACCGGGGAGCTGTTTTTT. As protein: CASSLAAANTGELFF.

The rearrangement uses TRBV18 and TRBJ2-5, with TRBD1 matching over 8 bases. The V segment lost 2 bases and the J segment 5 bases; nucleotides outside the gene matches: 10. The CDR3 is 16 amino acids. The V gene's germline CDR1 is KGHSH and CDR2 LQKENI. CDR3 amino acids: CASSPISPRGQETQYF. The CDR3, as DNA: TGTGCCAGCTCACCAATTTCTCCCAGGGGGCAGGAGACCCAGTACTTC.

This CDR3 is CASSPWGNYGYTF. The CDR3 coding sequence is TGTGCCAGCAGTCCCTGGGGGAACTATGGCTACACCTTC. The rearrangement links TRBV2 to TRBJ1-2, with D maybe TRBD1 (5 bases). Germline V lookup: CDR1 SNHLY, CDR2 FYNNEI. CDR3 length: 13 residues. V was clipped by 5 bases and J by 2 bases, with 9 bases between them.

The V gene is TRBV9, the J gene TRBJ2-5; D is possibly TRBD1 or TRBD2 (5 bases each). V dropped 0 bases and J dropped 5 bases, with 14 bases sitting between them. The CDR3 extends over 15 amino acids. CDR1 is SGDLS, CDR2 YYNGEE, per germline. CDR3 sequence: CASSVVGTIGETQYF. The CDR3 coding sequence is TGTGCCAGCAGCGTAGTTGGGACGATCGGGGAGACCCAGTACTTC.

The sample holds one count of this clone. The CDR3 coding sequence is TGTGCCAGCAGCGTAGCTAGGGAAGATACGCAGTATTTT. Amino acid sequence: CASSVAREDTQYF. The V gene is TRBV9, the J gene TRBJ2-3; D unresolved. V was cut by 0 bases and J by 5 bases, with 7 bases left in between. The CDR3 extends over 13 amino acids. The germline gives CDR1 SGDLS, CDR2 YYNGEE.

The rearrangement links TRBV12-5 to TRBJ2-1, with 11 nucleotides matching TRBD2. Germline CDR1 reads LGHNT; CDR2 reads FRNRAP. J was trimmed by 6 bases and V by 6 bases; bases with no gene match: 1. The CDR3 consists of 13 residues. In nucleotides, the CDR3 is TGTGCTAGTGGACTAGCGGGAGTCAATGAGCAGTTCTTC. This gives the protein CASGLAGVNEQFF.

The genes are TRBV9 and TRBJ2-2; 7 nucleotides agree with TRBD2. After removal of 4 bases from V and 3 bases from J, the junction contained 6 bases not matched to a gene. This CDR3 is built from 15 residues. Germline CDR1 SGDLS, CDR2 YYNGEE. The CDR3: CASSSGLSYTGELFF. The DNA of the CDR3 is TGTGCCAGCAGCTCGGGACTATCGTACACCGGGGAGCTGTTTTTT.

The chain links TRBV6-5 to TRBJ2-7; D might be TRBD1 or TRBD2, each matching 6 bases. The CDR3 is 15 residues long. Germline values: CDR1 MNHEY, CDR2 SVGAGI. V was trimmed by 2 bases and J by 3 bases, leaving 14 bases between them. The CDR3 bases are TGTGCCAGCAGTTACGGCCAGGGGACTTTCTACGAGCAGTACGTC. This sequence encodes CASSYGQGTFYEQYV.

The rearrangement uses TRBV5-1 and TRBJ1-2; D is ambiguous. Trimming took off 0 bases at V and 8 bases at J, with 8 bases between the two ends. Germline CDR1 and CDR2: SGHRS and YFSETQ. The CDR3 is 12 amino acids. The CDR3 nucleotides read TGCGCCAGCAGCTTGGCGGGTAAAGGCTACACCTTC. Its translation: CASSLAGKGYTF.

The J gene is TRBJ1-1, the V gene TRBV19, with D hard to call. Trimming removed 4 bases from V and 5 bases from J, with 23 bases in between. The germline V gene has CDR1 LNHDA and CDR2 SQIVND (reference sequence). The CDR3 consists of 17 residues. In DNA, the CDR3 is TGTGCCAGTAGTAGGCGAATTGACCACTGGGGTGGAACTGAAGCTTTCTTT. Translation gives CASSRRIDHWGGTEAFF.

This chain connects TRBV7-3 to TRBJ2-3; D uncertain. Trimming removed 0 bases from V and 0 bases from J, with 10 bases in between. This CDR3 contains 16 residues. Germline V CDR1 and CDR2: SGHTA, FQGTGA. The CDR3 DNA reads as TGTGCCAGCAGCTTAACGTATCCTATCAGCACAGATACGCAGTATTTT. Translated: CASSLTYPISTDTQYF.

This clone appeared once. This chain joins TRBV27 and TRBJ1-2; 7 nucleotides line up with TRBD1. Germline values: CDR1 MNHEY, CDR2 SMNVEV (reference sequence). This CDR3 has 15 amino acids. With 5 bases clipped from V and 1 base from J, the junction kept 7 bases outside the gene matches. The CDR3 loop is CASSPRTGRNYGYTF. The CDR3 nucleotides are TGTGCCAGCAGTCCACGGACAGGCCGTAACTATGGCTACACCTTC.

The gene calls are TRBV6-5 and TRBJ1-2; D is unclear. The germline V and J ends were trimmed by 5 bases and 2 bases, with 12 bases remaining between them. The CDR3 totals 14 residues. Germline V gene data show CDR1 as MNHEY and CDR2 as SVGAGI. The CDR3 spells CASSATRENYGYTF. The CDR3 region has the DNA TGTGCCAGCAGTGCCACGCGGGAAAACTATGGCTACACCTTC.

The chain is built from TRBV6-5 and TRBJ2-2; a possible D gene is TRBD2 (6 bases). Trimming removed 1 base at V and 3 bases at J, with 9 bases between. The CDR3 runs to 15 residues. Germline lookup yields CDR1 MNHEY and CDR2 SVGAGI. For the CDR3, the DNA is TGTGCCAGCAGTTACTTATGGGGGGACACCGGGGAGCTGTTTTTT. This encodes CASSYLWGDTGELFF.

This chain connects TRBV4-3 to TRBJ2-3, with D perhaps matching TRBD1 or TRBD2 (5 bases each). Trimming pared 0 bases from V and 2 bases from J, leaving 15 bases between. Germline assignment: CDR1 LGHNA and CDR2 YSLEER. This CDR3 is 17 amino acids long. The CDR3 region is CASSQESGPPPTDTQYF. CDR3 DNA sequence: TGCGCCAGCAGCCAAGAATCGGGACCGCCCCCCACAGATACGCAGTATTTT.

The chain has TRBV4-3 and TRBJ2-6, with TRBD1 matching over 9 bases. Per the germline V gene, CDR1 is LGHNA and CDR2 is YSLEER. The trim removed 0 bases at V and 0 bases at J, leaving 6 bases unmatched. The CDR3 is made up of 19 amino acids. The CDR3 sequence: CASSQDPGQGLSGANVLTF. In DNA form, the CDR3 reads TGCGCCAGCAGCCAAGATCCCGGACAGGGGCTCTCTGGGGCCAACGTCCTGACTTTC.